These 15 T cell receptor beta chains share one sample of origin, sequenced in a study of immune heterogeneity within non-small cell lung tumors. Multiplex PCR (32 V and 13 J primers) was used to amplify the TCR beta CDR3. TCRdb fed the multiplex PCR reads into MiXCR, producing one record per CDR3 protein. The repertoire holds some 10,000 distinct CDR3 sequences, with about 25% as singletons. Template material for each sample was 500 to 600 ng of bulk tumor genomic DNA. Every primary tumor yielded several biopsies, spaced far apart, that were taken during surgery. It was patients with untreated, newly diagnosed non-small cell lung cancer who underwent curative surgery. The source material was lung tumor tissue. The receptor source for this set is a middle-aged man with non-small cell lung cancer.

This clonotype appeared many times. The gene calls are TRBV10-3 and TRBJ1-5, with no clear D. This CDR3 has 15 amino acids. Germline V gives CDR1 ENHRY, CDR2 SYGVKD. With 2 bases removed from V and 3 bases from J, the gap between germline ends came to 11 bases. The CDR3 DNA follows: TGTGCCATCAGTGAGAGTGGAGGAGACAATCAGCCCCAGCATTTT. Translated, it gives CAISESGGDNQPQHF.

Concerning this clonotype itself: This could be a read error, since a much larger clone is one nucleotide away. In DNA form, the CDR3 reads TGTGGCAGTAGTGGGGGACAGGGAAATTCACCCCTCCACTTT. Protein sequence: CGSSGGQGNSPLHF. The chain has TRBV19 and TRBJ1-6; 9 nucleotides match TRBD1. The CDR3 consists of 14 residues. Germline V gives CDR1 LNHDA, CDR2 SQIVND (reference sequence).

This clonotype has a handful of counts. The CDR3 region is CASSHWGGQGNQPQHF. The CDR3 nucleotides are TGTGCCAGCAGCCACTGGGGTGGACAGGGCAATCAGCCCCAGCATTTT. The rearrangement links TRBV19 to TRBJ1-5; 7 nucleotides align to TRBD1. Germline trimming cut 9 bases from V and 2 bases from J; bases unmatched to any gene: 13. The CDR3 runs to 16 residues. Germline V gene sequence: CDR1 LNHDA, CDR2 SQIVND (reference sequence). Complete variable domain (other parts from reference TRBV19 and TRBJ1-5): DGGITQSPKYLFRKEGQNVTLSCEQNLNHDAMYWYRQDPGQGLRLIYYSQIVNDFQKGDIAEGYSVSREKKESFPLTVTSAQKNPTAFYLCASSHWGGQGNQPQHFGDGTRLSIL.

Sample share makes this clonotype medium-sized. V usage is TRBV27 and J usage is TRBJ1-2, with a possible D match to TRBD1 (5 bases). The V gene lost 6 bases and the J gene lost 3 bases, with 17 bases spanning the gap. Germline V gene data show CDR1 as MNHEY and CDR2 as SMNVEV (reference sequence). CDR3 size: 15 residues. CDR3 in DNA: TGTGCCAGCAGCGCCGACCGGAGGGGCTACTATGGCTACACCTTC. It codes for CASSADRRGYYGYTF.

This clonotype was seen ten or more times. The chain recombines TRBV20-1 with TRBJ1-1; D is unresolved. The CDR3 loop spans 12 amino acids. Trimming left V 5 bases short and J 8 bases short, with 15 bases between. The germline CDR1 and CDR2 sequences are DFQATT and SNEGSKA (reference sequence). The CDR3 here is CSAYLTGAEAFF. The DNA of the CDR3 is TGCAGTGCTTACCTCACGGGCGCAGAAGCTTTCTTT.

Remarks on this clonotype: A read error may be the cause here, since a much bigger clone is one base away. The rearrangement joins TRBV28 to TRBJ1-5; D gene uncertain. The CDR3 is 14 amino acids. Germline V CDR1 and CDR2: MDHEN, SYDVKM. CDR3 sequence reads: CDSSGMAGIQPQHF. The DNA of the CDR3 is TGTGACAGCAGTGGAATGGCGGGGATTCAGCCCCAGCATTTT.

A word on this clonotype: A single base separates this from a much larger clone, so it may be a read error. DNA for the CDR3: TGTGTCATCAGTGAGTCGACGACTAGCGGAGGCGATACGCAGTATTTT. This encodes CVISESTTSGGDTQYF. The chain links TRBV10-3 to TRBJ2-3; 9 nucleotides line up with TRBD2. This CDR3 contains 16 residues. Germline V gene data show CDR1 as ENHRY and CDR2 as SYGVKD.

Remarks on this clonotype: Being one base from a much bigger clone, this may be a read error. The chain recombines TRBV11-2 with TRBJ2-1; D possibly corresponds to TRBD1 (5 bases). V lost 4 bases and J 8 bases, leaving 18 bases between the germline ends. CDR1 and CDR2 from the germline V gene are SGHAT and FQNNGV. The length of the CDR3 is 15 residues. CDR3 sequence reads: CASSSRTLSDYEQFF. The CDR3 region has the DNA TGTGCCAGCAGCTCTCGGACATTGTCCGATTATGAGCAGTTCTTC.

The J gene is TRBJ1-6, the V gene TRBV7-9; no clear D gene. The CDR3 covers 15 residues. Germline lookup yields CDR1 SEHNR and CDR2 FQNEAQ (reference sequence). V lost 3 bases, J lost 9 bases, and 15 bases lay in between. DNA for the CDR3: TGTGCCAGCAGCTTGGGGATGTCCTTTGGTTCACCCCTCCACTTT. Translating it yields CASSLGMSFGSPLHF.

The J gene is TRBJ2-2, the V gene TRBV18; D unclear. The CDR3 runs to 13 residues. CDR1 and CDR2 (germline): KGHSH, LQKENI. V was trimmed by 8 bases and J by 3 bases, leaving 10 bases between them. This chain's CDR3 is CASTPPDTGELFF. DNA for the CDR3: TGTGCCAGCACGCCCCCCGACACCGGGGAGCTGTTTTTT.

As regards this clonotype: A junction boundary mismatches the germline segment, possibly from a read error. V gene TRBV2 combines with J gene TRBJ2-6, with 8 bases identical to TRBD2. The CDR3 loop spans 13 amino acids. Germline V CDR1 and CDR2: SNHLY, FYNNEI. The CDR3 loop is CASGGIGANVLTF. The CDR3 nucleotides are TGCGCCAGCGGGGGAATTGGGGCCAACGTCCTGACTTTC.

This chain links TRBV5-4 with TRBJ2-1; 7 nucleotides agree with TRBD1. The J segment lost 1 base and the V segment lost 1 base, leaving 5 bases of the junction unmatched. Germline V gives CDR1 SGHNT, CDR2 YYREEE (reference sequence). The CDR3 contains 16 residues. CDR3 in amino acids: CASSLSSTGSYNEQFF. The CDR3 DNA is TGTGCCAGCAGCTTGTCATCGACAGGGTCCTACAATGAGCAGTTCTTC.

This clonotype came up a few times. The chain uses TRBV4-1 and TRBJ1-4, with D unclear. Between the trimmed V and J ends, which lost 1 base and 4 bases, there was a span of 10 bases. The CDR3 loop spans 15 amino acids. From germline, CDR1 is MGHRA and CDR2 YSYEKL. Here the CDR3 DNA reads TGCGCCAGCAGCCAAGTCGCCGGAAATAATGAAAAACTGTTTTTT. It codes for CASSQVAGNNEKLFF.

This clonotype was found many times. One junction end disagrees with the germline gene, perhaps due to a read error. The genes are TRBV29-1 and TRBJ1-1; no clear D gene. The germline gives CDR1 SQVTM, CDR2 ANQGSEA. The CDR3 runs 13 residues. CDR3 region: CSVERQANTGAFF. The CDR3 DNA sequence: TGCAGCGTTGAGCGGCAGGCTAACACTGGAGCTTTCTTT.

A remark on this clonotype: It may be a read error: a sequence one base away is much more abundant. V gene TRBV7-2 combines with J gene TRBJ2-2; D may be TRBD1 (7 bases). The CDR3 covers 16 residues. Germline assignment: CDR1 SGHTA and CDR2 FQGNSA. Trimming removed 6 bases from V and 4 bases from J, with 18 bases in between. CDR3 in amino acids: CASRLRSQGGTGELFF. Written as DNA, the CDR3 is TGTGCCAGCAGATTAAGGTCGCAGGGGGGCACCGGGGAGCTGTTTTTT. Full variable domain (missing parts from reference TRBV7-2 and TRBJ2-2): GAGVSQSPSNKVTEKGKDVELRCDPISGHTALYWYRQSLGQGLEFLIYFQGNSAPDKSGLPSDRFSAERTGGSVSTLTIQRTQQEDSAVYLCASRLRSQGGTGELFFGEGSRLTVL.